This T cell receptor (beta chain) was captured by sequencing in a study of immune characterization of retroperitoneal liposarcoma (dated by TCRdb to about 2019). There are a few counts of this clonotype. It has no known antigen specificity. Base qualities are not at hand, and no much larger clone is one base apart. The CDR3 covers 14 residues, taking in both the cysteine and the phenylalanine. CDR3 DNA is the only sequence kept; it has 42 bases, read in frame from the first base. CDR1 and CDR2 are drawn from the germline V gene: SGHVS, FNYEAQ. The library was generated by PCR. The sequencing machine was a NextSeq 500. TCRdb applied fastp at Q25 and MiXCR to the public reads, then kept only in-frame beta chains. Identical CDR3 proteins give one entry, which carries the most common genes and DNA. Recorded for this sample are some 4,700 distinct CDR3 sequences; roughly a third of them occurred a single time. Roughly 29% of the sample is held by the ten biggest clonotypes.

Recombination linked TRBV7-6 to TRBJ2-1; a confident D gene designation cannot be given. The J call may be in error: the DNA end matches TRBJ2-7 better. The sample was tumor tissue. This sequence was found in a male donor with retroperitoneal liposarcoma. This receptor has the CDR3 CASSFNEARIEQYF. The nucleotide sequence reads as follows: TGTGCCAGCAGCTTTAACGAAGCGCGGATTGAGCAGTACTTC.